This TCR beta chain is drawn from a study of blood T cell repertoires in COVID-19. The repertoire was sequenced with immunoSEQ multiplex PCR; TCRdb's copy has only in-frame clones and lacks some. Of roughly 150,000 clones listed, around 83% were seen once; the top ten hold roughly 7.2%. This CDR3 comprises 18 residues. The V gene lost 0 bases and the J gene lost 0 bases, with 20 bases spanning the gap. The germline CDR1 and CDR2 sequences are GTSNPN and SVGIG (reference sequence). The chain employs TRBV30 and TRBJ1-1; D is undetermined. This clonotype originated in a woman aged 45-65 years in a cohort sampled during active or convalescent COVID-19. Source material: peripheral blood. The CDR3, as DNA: TGTGCCTGGAGTGTACGATCGGCCGGGATAGGAATGAACACTGAAGCTTTCTTT. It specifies CAWSVRSAGIGMNTEAFF.